The 26 T cell receptor beta chains below come from one sample, sequenced in a study of shared clonotypes between healthy human individuals. TCRdb keeps only in-frame clones here, not all; method: immunoSEQ multiplex PCR. The sample consists of about 1 million clones, around 74% of them appearing once. The sample consisted of memory CD4+ T cells sorted from blood. Subset in this sample: CD45RA-negative fraction. These receptors originate from a man younger than 30 in good health.

The genes are TRBV7-3 and TRBJ2-3; maybe TRBD2 (5 bases). Germline values: CDR1 SGHTA, CDR2 FQGTGA. CDR3 size: 13 residues. Deletions cut 5 bases from V and 4 bases from J, with 10 bases between. The CDR3 bases are TGTGCCAGCAGCGACTATTCGTCAGATACGCAGTATTTT. Protein sequence: CASSDYSSDTQYF. Complete variable domain (other parts from reference TRBV7-3 and TRBJ2-3): GAGVSQTPSNKVTEKGKYVELRCDPISGHTALYWYRQSLGQGPEFLIYFQGTGAADDSGLPNDRFFAVRPEGSVSTLKIQRTERGDSAVYLCASSDYSSDTQYFGPGTRLTVL.

The CDR3 spells CASSPVGGPGNTIYF. Here the CDR3 DNA reads TGTGCCAGCAGTCCAGTTGGGGGGCCTGGAAACACCATATATTTT. The J gene is TRBJ1-3, the V gene TRBV27; perhaps TRBD1 as D (6 bases). This CDR3 is 15 amino acids long. V was pared by 5 bases and J by 2 bases, with 13 bases between. Germline V CDR1 and CDR2: MNHEY, SMNVEV (reference sequence).

This clone was seen a handful of times. The V and J genes are TRBV15 and TRBJ2-7; tentative D call: TRBD1 (5 bases). The germline CDR1 and CDR2 sequences are LNHNV and YYDKDF (reference sequence). The CDR3 spans 14 residues. The V end was cut by 0 bases, the J end by 5 bases, with 11 bases between. The CDR3 protein is CATSRDQGWDEQYF. The CDR3 nucleotides read TGTGCCACCAGCAGAGATCAGGGATGGGACGAGCAGTACTTC.

The chain recombines TRBV5-1 with TRBJ2-7; possibly TRBD1 for D (5 bases). Germline CDR1 reads SGHRS; CDR2 reads YFSETQ. The CDR3 is 16 amino acids. The V end was cut by 4 bases, the J end by 0 bases, with 17 bases between. Here the CDR3 reads CASSTPPRGDSYEQYF. CDR3 DNA sequence: TGCGCCAGCAGCACCCCCCCTAGGGGTGACTCCTACGAGCAGTACTTC. The whole variable domain, filled in from reference TRBV5-1 and TRBJ2-7, reads KAGVTQTPRYLIKTRGQQVTLSCSPISGHRSVSWYQQTPGQGLQFLFEYFSETQRNKGNFPGRFSGRQFSNSRSEMNVSTLELGDSALYLCASSTPPRGDSYEQYFGPGTRLTVT.

The sample holds one count of this clone. The chain employs TRBV21-1 and TRBJ1-2; the DNA was not used to check the table's D call, TRBD1. TRBV21-1 is tagged as a pseudogene. The CDR3 is 15 residues long. The CDR3 DNA follows: TGTGCCAGCAGCCCCCGGGACAGCAATAACTATGGCTACACCTTC. Its translation: CASSPRDSNNYGYTF.

This clone was picked up one time. The chain combines TRBV10-3 with TRBJ2-1; TRBD2 agrees at 13 bases. CDR3 length equals 17 residues. The germline V gene encodes CDR1 ENHRY and CDR2 SYGVKD. V was clipped by 0 bases and J by 7 bases; unmatched bases: 6. DNA of the CDR3: TGTGCCATCAGTGAGTCGAAACTAGCGGGAGGGCCGAATGAGCAGTTCTTC. Translated, it gives CAISESKLAGGPNEQFF.

This chain joins TRBV29-1 and TRBJ1-2, with 7 bases aligning to TRBD1. Germline trimming cut 3 bases from V and 12 bases from J; bases unmatched to any gene: 10. The CDR3 contains 12 residues. Germline values: CDR1 SQVTM, CDR2 ANQGSEA. The CDR3 is CSVETGTAIHTF. The CDR3 DNA reads as TGCAGCGTTGAGACCGGGACAGCAATTCACACCTTC.

The chain has TRBV30 and TRBJ2-5; D unclear. V lost 1 base, J lost 3 bases, and 9 bases lay in between. CDR3 length: 13 residues. The germline gives CDR1 GTSNPN, CDR2 SVGIG (reference sequence). The CDR3 region has the DNA TGTGCCTGGAGTGGGTCGAGGAAAGAGACCCAGTACTTC. This codes for CAWSGSRKETQYF.

The chain recombines TRBV7-9 with TRBJ2-1; 10 bases are a match to TRBD2. This CDR3 region has 15 residues. V lost 6 bases, J lost 8 bases, and 10 bases stayed unmatched. The V gene's germline CDR1 is SEHNR and CDR2 FQNEAQ (reference sequence). CDR3 in DNA: TGTGCCAGCAGAACATCTAGCGGGGGCAGGGATGAGCAGTTCTTC. Translating gives CASRTSSGGRDEQFF.

The chain has TRBV19 and TRBJ2-2; a possible D gene is TRBD1 (6 bases). Germline V gives CDR1 LNHDA, CDR2 SQIVND (reference sequence). V lost 6 bases, J lost 4 bases, and 15 bases lay in between. The CDR3 loop spans 15 amino acids. DNA of the CDR3: TGTGCCAGTAGGTCCCAGGGGCGCGGCACCGGGGAGCTGTTTTTT. Translated, it gives CASRSQGRGTGELFF.

CDR3 coding DNA: TGTGCCAGCAGTGCCCCCTGGGGACAGAAATACAATGAGCAGTTCTTC. This sequence encodes CASSAPWGQKYNEQFF. V usage is TRBV25-1 and J usage is TRBJ2-1, with 7 bases fitting TRBD1. V shed 4 bases, J shed 4 bases, and the junction held 10 bases outside the gene matches. In germline, CDR1 is MGHDK, CDR2 SYGVNS. The CDR3 totals 16 residues.

As to this clone: Other DNA sequences from this sample encode an identical CDR3 as well. This chain connects TRBV5-1 to TRBJ2-7, with TRBD2 matching over 9 bases. The CDR3 extends over 14 amino acids. V dropped 2 bases and J dropped 2; count of bases not matched to a gene: 2. From germline, CDR1 is SGHRS and CDR2 YFSETQ. CDR3 coding DNA: TGCGCCAGCAGCTTACCTAGCGGGACCTACGAGCAGTACTTC. This sequence encodes CASSLPSGTYEQYF.

The chain recombines TRBV30 with TRBJ2-5; 7 nucleotides match TRBD1. Matching the DNA end better, TRBJ2-7 makes the J call doubtful. Germline CDR1 and CDR2: GTSNPN and SVGIG (reference sequence). The CDR3 is 13 amino acids. CDR3 sequence: CAWARGISYEQYF. The CDR3 region has the DNA TGTGCCTGGGCCAGGGGGATCTCCTACGAGCAGTACTTC.

With regard to this clone: Other DNA sequences in this specimen translate into the identical CDR3. This sequence joins TRBV7-2 and TRBJ2-7; 11 nucleotides line up with TRBD2. Germline loops: CDR1 SGHTA, CDR2 FQGNSA. V trimming: 3 bases; J trimming: 3 bases; junction bases outside the gene matches: 1. The CDR3 loop spans 14 amino acids. The CDR3: CASSLGLAVYEQYF. DNA for the CDR3: TGTGCCAGCAGCTTGGGACTAGCGGTCTACGAGCAGTACTTC. Together with reference TRBV7-2 and TRBJ2-7, the CDR3 gives the full variable domain: GAGVSQSPSNKVTEKGKDVELRCDPISGHTALYWYRQSLGQGLEFLIYFQGNSAPDKSGLPSDRFSAERTGGSVSTLTIQRTQQEDSAVYLCASSLGLAVYEQYFGPGTRLTVT.

This sequence joins TRBV6-6 and TRBJ2-7; D is possibly TRBD2 (5 bases). There are 14 residues in the CDR3. Germline values: CDR1 MNHNY, CDR2 SVGAGI (reference sequence). Trimming left V 0 bases short and J 5 bases short, with 11 bases between. The CDR3 loop reads CASSYSSREHEQYF. The CDR3 DNA follows: TGTGCCAGCAGTTACTCGTCAAGGGAGCACGAGCAGTACTTC.

This chain uses TRBV7-2 with TRBJ1-3; D is unclear. Trimming cost V 10 bases and J 0 bases, with 13 bases left between them. This CDR3 is 14 amino acids long. Germline CDR1 reads SGHTA; CDR2 reads FQGNSA. The CDR3 spells CATVAGNSGNTIYF. CDR3 nucleotide sequence: TGTGCCACCGTGGCGGGCAACTCTGGAAACACCATATATTTT.

The chain links TRBV28 to TRBJ1-1; TRBD1 aligns across 8 bases. The CDR3 extends over 13 amino acids. V was clipped by 6 bases and J by 4 bases; unmatched bases: 4. The germline gives CDR1 MDHEN, CDR2 SYDVKM. CDR3 loop: CASSRQGRTEAFF. CDR3 in DNA: TGTGCCAGCAGCCGACAGGGGCGCACTGAAGCTTTCTTT. The whole variable domain, filled in from reference TRBV28 and TRBJ1-1, reads DVKVTQSSRYLVKRTGEKVFLECVQDMDHENMFWYRQDPGLGLRLIYFSYDVKMKEKGDIPEGYSVSREKKERFSLILESASTNQTSMYLCASSRQGRTEAFFGQGTRLTVV.

A note on this clone: A far larger clone is one base from this, pointing to a likely read error. The chain joins TRBV6-6 to TRBJ1-2; D remains unclear. The CDR3 is made up of 12 amino acids. Trimming removed 5 bases at V and 8 bases at J, with 12 bases between. In germline, CDR1 is MNHNY, CDR2 SVGAGI (reference sequence). The CDR3 loop is CASSNTRSGYTF. As DNA, the CDR3 is TGTGCCAGCAGTAATACCAGGAGCGGCTACACCTTC.

The rearrangement joins TRBV5-4 to TRBJ2-1, with no clear D. The CDR3 is 13 amino acids. Germline CDR1 reads SGHNT; CDR2 reads YYREEE (reference sequence). The ends were cut back, 0 bases at V and 6 bases at J, with 7 bases in the middle. The CDR3 bases are TGTGCCAGCAGCTTGGAGTGGATCAATGAGCAGTTCTTC. Protein: CASSLEWINEQFF.

The V and J genes are TRBV25-1 and TRBJ1-2; no clear D gene. The V end was cut by 1 base, the J end by 5 bases, with 11 bases between. Germline CDR1 reads MGHDK; CDR2 reads SYGVNS. The CDR3 has 14 amino acids. For the CDR3, the DNA is TGTGCCAGCAGTGAATCGGGGAGGGATTATGGCTACACCTTC. Translation: CASSESGRDYGYTF.

The genes are TRBV7-8 and TRBJ1-6; D gene unclear. Germline CDR1 reads SGHVS; CDR2 reads FQNEAQ. Deletions cut 1 base from V and 0 bases from J, with 10 bases between. CDR3 length: 17 residues. The CDR3 is CASSLVDGLSYNSPLHF. DNA for the CDR3: TGTGCCAGCAGCTTAGTCGACGGACTCTCCTATAATTCACCCCTCCACTTT.

This clone was seen only once. The chain has TRBV5-4 and TRBJ1-5; D is perhaps TRBD1 (6 bases). CDR1 SGHNT and CDR2 YYREEE come from the germline V gene (reference sequence). Trimming cost V 5 bases and J 3 bases, with 15 bases left between them. The CDR3 is 15 residues long. CDR3 nucleotides: TGTGCCAGCAGTCTAGATCGGGGGGCCAATCAGCCCCAGCATTTT. This gives the protein CASSLDRGANQPQHF.

V gene TRBV5-6 combines with J gene TRBJ1-2, with 8 bases fitting TRBD1. Germline trimming cut 2 bases from V and 3 bases from J; bases unmatched to any gene: 9. CDR1 SGHDT and CDR2 YYEEEE come from the germline V gene. This CDR3 is built from 16 residues. This chain's CDR3 is CASSFRTGKGHYGYTF. The CDR3 DNA is TGTGCCAGCAGCTTCCGGACAGGGAAGGGACACTATGGCTACACCTTC. Combining the CDR3 with reference TRBV5-6 and TRBJ1-2 gives the whole variable domain DAGVTQSPTHLIKTRGQQVTLRCSPKSGHDTVSWYQQALGQGPQFIFQYYEEEERQRGNFPDRFSGHQFPNYSSELNVNALLLGDSALYLCASSFRTGKGHYGYTFGSGTRLTVV.

This clone was detected many times. V gene TRBV14 combines with J gene TRBJ2-3; the match to TRBD2 covers 7 bases. Losses at the gene ends were 5 bases for V and 2 bases for J; bases not matched to a gene: 4. CDR1 and CDR2 (germline): SGHDN, FVKESK. The CDR3 covers 14 residues. CDR3 nucleotide sequence: TGTGCCAGCAGCTTTAGCGGGTCCACAGATACGCAGTATTTT. Its protein is CASSFSGSTDTQYF.

Here the CDR3 reads CASSRGLADYEQYF. CDR3 DNA: TGTGCCAGCAGTAGGGGACTAGCGGACTACGAGCAGTACTTC. The V call is TRBV6-5, the J call TRBJ2-7; 11 bases match TRBD2. V gave up 5 bases and J gave up 3 bases; unmatched junction bases: 3. Germline loops: CDR1 MNHEY, CDR2 SVGAGI. This CDR3 has 14 amino acids.

The V call is TRBV29-1, the J call TRBJ2-7; 8 positions match TRBD1. Germline V gene data show CDR1 as SQVTM and CDR2 as ANQGSEA. After removal of 6 bases from V and 6 bases from J, the junction contained 16 bases not matched to a gene. CDR3 length equals 15 residues. CDR3 region: CSVDQGRQGSGEQYF. The CDR3 coding sequence is TGCAGCGTGGACCAAGGAAGACAGGGGTCGGGCGAGCAGTACTTC.